These 25 T cell receptor beta chains originate from one sample sequenced in a study of neurological immune-mediated disorders. TCRdb re-derived calls from the 5' RACE reads in MiXCR, one entry per CDR3 protein. The table includes 90,000 to 100,000 distinct CDR3 sequences, 3.5% to 4% detected once. Sequencing used PBMCs. These receptors came from a woman aged 18 to 35 with multiple sclerosis.

In regard to this clonotype: This sequence may be a read error, since a much larger clone differs from it by one base. The CDR3 loop reads CASSFLGNPDNEQFF. CDR3 bases: TGCGCCAGCAGCTTTTTAGGAAACCCTGACAATGAGCAGTTCTTC. The rearrangement uses TRBV5-1 and TRBJ2-1; D gene unclear. The germline V gene encodes CDR1 SGHRS and CDR2 YFSETQ. The CDR3 has 15 residues. Trimming stripped 2 bases from V and 5 bases from J, with 14 bases between.

This clonotype was seen repeatedly, ten times or more. This sequence joins TRBV28 and TRBJ2-1; D perhaps matches TRBD1 (5 bases). V was shortened by 1 base and J by 10 bases, with 14 bases between the two germline ends. The CDR3 spans 14 residues. Germline assignment: CDR1 MDHEN and CDR2 SYDVKM. CDR3 coding DNA: TGTGCCAGCAGTTTATCCCCGGTGGGGCGCGAGCAGTTCTTC. Protein product: CASSLSPVGREQFF.

The chain links TRBV4-3 to TRBJ2-7; possible D gene TRBD1, 6 bases. CDR1 is LGHNA and CDR2 is YSLEER in the germline V gene. CDR3 length: 15 amino acids. V was cut by 2 bases and J by 3 bases, with 14 bases left in between. CDR3 amino acids: CASSQNTGQNYEQYF. CDR3 DNA: TGCGCCAGCAGCCAAAACACGGGACAAAACTACGAGCAGTACTTC.

The sample holds many counts of this clonotype. This rearrangement joins TRBV20-1 to TRBJ2-1; the match to TRBD2 covers 12 bases. This CDR3 has 16 amino acids. The V segment lost 1 base and the J segment 6 bases; nucleotides outside the gene matches: 7. Germline CDR1 is DFQATT and CDR2 is SNEGSKA (reference sequence). CDR3 amino acids: CSARALAGGTINEQFF. In DNA form, the CDR3 reads TGCAGTGCTAGAGCTCTAGCGGGGGGGACTATCAATGAGCAGTTCTTC.

This clonotype was recorded at least ten times. The chain is built from TRBV12-3 or TRBV12-4 and TRBJ2-5; the D gene could be TRBD1 or TRBD2 (5 bases each). This CDR3 comprises 13 residues. Trimming pared 6 bases from V and 7 bases from J, leaving 15 bases between. The CDR3 DNA reads as TGTGCCAGCAGAATCGGGACGTGGAGGACCCAGTACTTC. Encoded protein: CASRIGTWRTQYF.

Ten or more counts support this clonotype. This chain links TRBV7-9 with TRBJ1-1; perhaps TRBD1 as D (6 bases). Per the germline V gene, CDR1 is SEHNR and CDR2 is FQNEAQ (reference sequence). V gave up 2 bases and J gave up 3 bases, with 10 bases separating them. The CDR3 has 14 residues. In DNA form, the CDR3 reads TGTGCCAGCAGCTTATACAGGGAGGACACTGAAGCTTTCTTT. Protein sequence: CASSLYREDTEAFF.

This clonotype has ten or more counts. The V and J genes are TRBV5-6 and TRBJ1-5; tentative D call: TRBD1 (6 bases). The CDR3 length is 16 residues. Germline V gene sequence: CDR1 SGHDT, CDR2 YYEEEE. Trimming took 0 bases from V and 0 from J, leaving 10 bases between them. The CDR3 is CASSLGGPYSNQPQHF. CDR3 bases: TGTGCCAGCAGCTTGGGGGGGCCCTATAGCAATCAGCCCCAGCATTTT. Full variable domain (outside the CDR3, taken from reference TRBV5-6 and TRBJ1-5): DAGVTQSPTHLIKTRGQQVTLRCSPKSGHDTVSWYQQALGQGPQFIFQYYEEEERQRGNFPDRFSGHQFPNYSSELNVNALLLGDSALYLCASSLGGPYSNQPQHFGDGTRLSIL.

This clonotype was observed many times. The rearrangement links TRBV10-3 to TRBJ2-7; 10 nucleotides align to TRBD2. Germline CDR1 ENHRY, CDR2 SYGVKD. The CDR3 covers 16 residues. V lost 10 bases, J lost 3 bases, and 15 bases stayed unmatched. The CDR3 DNA follows: TGTGCCACGAAGGCACTGTCTAGCGGGGGTCTCTACGAGCAGTACTTC. Protein: CATKALSSGGLYEQYF.

Regarding this clonotype: A junction boundary mismatches the germline segment, possibly from a read error. This chain links TRBV5-1 with TRBJ2-5; 9 bases are shared with TRBD1. CDR1 is SGHRS, CDR2 YFSETQ, per germline. This CDR3 has 14 amino acids. This CDR3 reads CASSFGQGSENQYF. In DNA form, the CDR3 reads TGCGCCAGCAGCTTTGGACAGGGGTCGGAGAACCAGTACTTC.

A note on this clonotype: It may be a read error: a sequence one base away is much more abundant. The chain joins TRBV6-5 to TRBJ2-3; D could derive from TRBD1 or TRBD2 (5 bases each). In germline, CDR1 is MNHEY, CDR2 SVGAGI. CDR3 length equals 12 residues. CDR3 sequence: CVSRGTTDTQYF. The CDR3 DNA is TGTGTCAGCAGAGGGACCACAGATACGCAGTATTTT.

In its sample, this clonotype was seen many times. The V call is TRBV5-1, the J call TRBJ2-7; the D is unclear. Germline V gives CDR1 SGHRS, CDR2 YFSETQ. This CDR3 spans 12 amino acids. V lost 4 bases, J lost 3 bases, and 8 bases lay in between. CDR3 region: CASSLRNYEQYF. DNA for the CDR3: TGCGCCAGCAGCCTACGGAACTACGAGCAGTACTTC. The full variable domain, completed using reference TRBV5-1 and TRBJ2-7, is KAGVTQTPRYLIKTRGQQVTLSCSPISGHRSVSWYQQTPGQGLQFLFEYFSETQRNKGNFPGRFSGRQFSNSRSEMNVSTLELGDSALYLCASSLRNYEQYFGPGTRLTVT.

The chain combines TRBV4-1 with TRBJ1-5; D is unresolved. V was cut by 1 base and J by 0 bases, with 10 bases left in between. CDR3 size: 16 residues. The germline CDR1 and CDR2 sequences are MGHRA and YSYEKL. In nucleotides, the CDR3 is TGCGCCAGCAGCCAAGTGGCAGTAACTAGCAATCAGCCCCAGCATTTT. Its protein is CASSQVAVTSNQPQHF.

The rearrangement links TRBV4-2 to TRBJ1-4, with D maybe TRBD1 (5 bases). V was trimmed by 0 bases and J by 5 bases, leaving 13 bases between them. Per the germline V gene, CDR1 is LGHNA and CDR2 is YNFKEQ. The CDR3 runs 16 residues. The CDR3 reads CASSQDTGTGNEKLFF. The CDR3 DNA sequence: TGTGCCAGCAGCCAAGATACGGGGACCGGCAATGAAAAACTGTTTTTT.

This clonotype was recorded many times. The chain links TRBV19 to TRBJ1-2; D gene ambiguous. V lost 6 bases and J lost 5, with 10 bases in between. CDR1 is LNHDA, CDR2 SQIVND, per germline (reference sequence). The CDR3 length is 12 residues. The CDR3 sequence: CASRPLGYGYTF. The CDR3 region has the DNA TGTGCCAGTAGACCGCTAGGGTATGGCTACACCTTC.

The V gene is TRBV5-1, the J gene TRBJ1-2; D is possibly TRBD1 (6 bases). The germline V gene encodes CDR1 SGHRS and CDR2 YFSETQ. Trimming shortened V by 6 bases and J by 4 bases, and 13 bases separated the two germline ends. The CDR3 length is 13 residues. CDR3 region: CASTPQGGYGYTF. DNA of the CDR3: TGCGCCAGCACCCCACAGGGAGGCTATGGCTACACCTTC.

This clonotype was detected ten times or more. The V and J genes are TRBV20-1 and TRBJ2-3, with D perhaps TRBD2 (5 bases). Germline CDR1 is DFQATT and CDR2 is SNEGSKA (reference sequence). Trimming took off 6 bases at V and 1 base at J, with 11 bases between the two ends. The CDR3 length is 13 residues. DNA of the CDR3: TGCAGTGCCGTGGTGCGGGGCACAGATACGCAGTATTTT. It translates to CSAVVRGTDTQYF.

This clonotype was seen at least ten times. The V and J genes are TRBV5-1 and TRBJ2-1; tentatively, D is TRBD2 (5 bases). The V end lost 4 bases, the J end lost 5 bases, and 10 bases lay between the germline ends. The CDR3 is 13 residues long. Germline assignment: CDR1 SGHRS and CDR2 YFSETQ. CDR3 residues: CASSAGLDNEQFF. CDR3 DNA: TGCGCCAGCAGCGCAGGACTGGACAATGAGCAGTTCTTC.

This clonotype was observed many times. The chain carries TRBV7-8 and TRBJ2-5; D unresolved. The CDR3 contains 13 residues. Germline V CDR1 and CDR2: SGHVS, FQNEAQ. Trimming removed 3 bases at V and 7 bases at J, with 12 bases between. The CDR3 here is CASSFGSPGTQYF. The CDR3 DNA reads TGTGCCAGCAGCTTTGGGTCCCCTGGGACCCAGTACTTC.

This clonotype was seen repeatedly, ten times or more. This chain uses TRBV12-3 or TRBV12-4 with TRBJ2-7, with a weak D call TRBD1 (5 bases). This CDR3 is 14 amino acids long. Trimming removed 6 bases at V and 0 bases at J, with 12 bases between. For the CDR3, the DNA is TGTGCCAGCAGGAAAACAGGAAACTCCTACGAGCAGTACTTC. It specifies CASRKTGNSYEQYF.

Ten or more counts support this clonotype. The chain has TRBV5-5 and TRBJ1-2, with a tentative D call TRBD1 (6 bases). Germline lookup yields CDR1 SGHKS and CDR2 YYEKEE (reference sequence). The CDR3 loop spans 13 amino acids. V lost 4 bases to trimming and J lost 4 bases, with 11 bases between them. In DNA, the CDR3 is TGTGCCAGCAGCCGCGGACAGCTCTATGGCTACACCTTC. This sequence encodes CASSRGQLYGYTF.

This clonotype was found many times. The chain joins TRBV20-1 to TRBJ2-1, with D possibly being TRBD1 (6 bases). CDR3 size: 15 residues. V was clipped by 4 bases and J by 6 bases, with 19 bases between them. The germline CDR1 and CDR2 sequences are DFQATT and SNEGSKA (reference sequence). The CDR3 region is CSATWGQGRINEQFF. The CDR3 DNA reads as TGCAGTGCTACTTGGGGGCAGGGACGAATCAATGAGCAGTTCTTC.

The sample holds many counts of this clonotype. The V call is TRBV12-3 or TRBV12-4, the J call TRBJ1-1; D gene uncertain. Trimming stripped 6 bases from V and 3 bases from J, with 17 bases between. This CDR3 contains 15 residues. Here the CDR3 reads CASSPDPTGDTEAFF. CDR3 nucleotide sequence: TGTGCCAGCAGCCCGGACCCAACTGGGGACACTGAAGCTTTCTTT.

There are many counts of this clonotype. The chain recombines TRBV7-8 with TRBJ1-1, with D unclear. The CDR3 consists of 13 residues. Germline loops: CDR1 SGHVS, CDR2 FQNEAQ. V was clipped by 1 base and J by 8 bases, with 11 bases between them. The CDR3 reads CASSLVGGGEAFF. The DNA for the CDR3 is TGTGCCAGCAGCTTAGTAGGTGGCGGGGAAGCTTTCTTT.

There are many counts of this clonotype. V is TRBV27 and J is TRBJ2-2, with no clear D. The germline V gene encodes CDR1 MNHEY and CDR2 SMNVEV (reference sequence). The V and J ends lost 5 bases and 0 bases respectively, with 4 bases between them. The CDR3 is made up of 13 amino acids. The CDR3 loop is CASSRSNTGELFF. CDR3 bases: TGTGCCAGCAGTAGGTCGAACACCGGGGAGCTGTTTTTT.

This clonotype has ten or more counts. V gene TRBV5-1 combines with J gene TRBJ1-2, with D unresolved. This CDR3 has 13 residues. The germline V gene has CDR1 SGHRS and CDR2 YFSETQ. Trimming left V 4 bases short and J 6 bases short, with 13 bases between. CDR3 loop: CASSRQEVDGYTF. CDR3 DNA sequence: TGCGCCAGCAGCCGCCAGGAGGTGGATGGCTACACCTTC.